The 24 T cell receptor beta chains in this list originate from one sample, sequenced in a study of T cell responses to AZD1222 COVID-19 vaccine. Profiled with immunoSEQ multiplex PCR; TCRdb holds only in-frame clones, not every one. The repertoire holds about 110,000 clones, about nine tenths seen once, with about 4.5% in the top ten. Specimen: peripheral blood, collected on day 0 of AZD1222 vaccination. The origin of the receptors is an adult in good health.

The J gene is TRBJ2-2, the V gene TRBV6-1, with 10 bases matching TRBD1. CDR3 length: 16 residues. The V gene end was trimmed by 1 base and the J gene end by 3 bases; junction bases not matched to a gene: 2. The germline CDR1 and CDR2 sequences are MNHNS and SASEGT. CDR3 sequence (DNA): TGTGCCAGCAGTGAAGATGGGACAGGGGACACCGGGGAGCTGTTTTTT. It yields the protein CASSEDGTGDTGELFF.

V gene TRBV6-4 combines with J gene TRBJ1-1; D uncertain. Germline lookup yields CDR1 MRHNA and CDR2 SNTAGT. V was shortened by 4 bases and J by 2 bases, with 8 bases between the two germline ends. CDR3 length: 13 amino acids. CDR3 DNA sequence: TGTGCCAGCAGTGCTGGGGTCAACACTGAAGCTTTCTTT. Its protein product is CASSAGVNTEAFF.

The chain employs TRBV9 and TRBJ2-1, with no clear D. The germline V gene has CDR1 SGDLS and CDR2 YYNGEE. V dropped 0 bases and J dropped 6 bases, with 10 bases sitting between them. The CDR3 contains 14 residues. CDR3 DNA sequence: TGTGCCAGCAGCGTAGCCACCAGTTCCAATGAGCAGTTCTTC. This translates into CASSVATSSNEQFF. Drawing the rest from reference TRBV9 and TRBJ2-1, the complete variable domain is DSGVTQTPKHLITATGQRVTLRCSPRSGDLSVYWYQQSLDQGLQFLIQYYNGEERAKGNILERFSAQQFPDLHSELNLSSLELGDSALYFCASSVATSSNEQFFGPGTRLTVL.

The genes are TRBV5-8 and TRBJ2-3; no firm D call. Trimming pared 2 bases from V and 2 bases from J, leaving 9 bases between. This CDR3 is built from 14 residues. The germline gives CDR1 SGHTS, CDR2 YDEGEE. CDR3 sequence (DNA): TGTGCCAGCAGCTTCAGTATTTCCACAGATACGCAGTATTTT. Translation: CASSFSISTDTQYF.

The chain links TRBV7-9 to TRBJ2-5, with D maybe TRBD1 (5 bases). This CDR3 spans 14 amino acids. V shed 1 base and J shed 8 bases, with 14 bases lying between them. Germline V lookup: CDR1 SEHNR, CDR2 FQNEAQ (reference sequence). This CDR3 is CASSLGVQAETQYF. In DNA form, the CDR3 reads TGTGCCAGCAGCTTAGGGGTACAGGCTGAAACCCAGTACTTC.

J is TRBJ1-2 and V is TRBV12-3 or TRBV12-4; D is uncertain. Between the trimmed V and J ends, which lost 4 bases and 6 bases, there was a span of 6 bases. The CDR3 is made up of 11 amino acids. CDR3 sequence (DNA): TGTGCCAGCAGTTCGAGAGATGGCTACACCTTC. Encoded protein: CASSSRDGYTF.

The chain links TRBV10-3 to TRBJ1-2; a weak D match, TRBD1 (5 bases). Looked up from germline, CDR1 is ENHRY and CDR2 is SYGVKD. CDR3 length: 16 residues. The V end was cut by 4 bases, the J end by 6 bases, with 21 bases between. The DNA for the CDR3 is TGTGCCATCAGTGGAGGGGAGACCAACTTAAAGAATGGCTACACCTTC. Amino acids: CAISGGETNLKNGYTF.

The gene calls are TRBV12-5 and TRBJ2-7, with D uncertain. Germline V lookup: CDR1 LGHNT, CDR2 FRNRAP. The CDR3 sequence is 13 residues long. With 5 bases removed from V and 0 bases from J, the gap between germline ends came to 8 bases. This CDR3 is CASGPSPSYEQYF. The CDR3 DNA sequence: TGTGCTAGTGGTCCGTCTCCCTCCTACGAGCAGTACTTC.

The chain uses TRBV15 and TRBJ2-1; D uncertain. The CDR3 is made up of 17 amino acids. Trimming removed 0 bases from V and 6 bases from J, with 18 bases in between. Germline lookup yields CDR1 LNHNV and CDR2 YYDKDF (reference sequence). CDR3 nucleotide sequence: TGTGCCACCAGCAGAGATCATGGAGAATCCCTCTTCAATGAGCAGTTCTTC. Translating gives CATSRDHGESLFNEQFF. The whole variable domain, remainder taken from reference TRBV15 and TRBJ2-1, is DAMVIQNPRYQVTQFGKPVTLSCSQTLNHNVMYWYQQKSSQAPKLLFHYYDKDFNNEADTPDNFQSRRPNTSFCFLDIRSPGLGDTAMYLCATSRDHGESLFNEQFFGPGTRLTVL.

This chain uses TRBV3-1 (or the pseudogene TRBV3-2) with TRBJ1-1; 7 bases line up with TRBD1. The CDR3 has 13 residues. Germline V gene lookup returns CDR1 LGHDT and CDR2 YNNKEL (reference sequence). V lost 4 bases to trimming and J lost 8 bases; unmatched junction nucleotides: 7. CDR3 nucleotides: TGTGCCAGCAGCCCACAACAGGGGCGCGAAGCTTTCTTT. It yields the protein CASSPQQGREAFF.

The genes are TRBV15 and TRBJ1-1, with D perhaps matching TRBD1 (6 bases). Trimming shortened V by 5 bases and J by 3 bases, and 10 bases separated the two germline ends. There are 13 residues in the CDR3. CDR1 is LNHNV and CDR2 is YYDKDF in the germline V gene (reference sequence). The CDR3 DNA follows: TGTGCCACCAGCCCGGACAGCTACACTGAAGCTTTCTTT. Residues: CATSPDSYTEAFF. The full variable domain, in which reference TRBV15 and TRBJ1-1 provide the parts outside the CDR3, is DAMVIQNPRYQVTQFGKPVTLSCSQTLNHNVMYWYQQKSSQAPKLLFHYYDKDFNNEADTPDNFQSRRPNTSFCFLDIRSPGLGDTAMYLCATSPDSYTEAFFGQGTRLTVV.

The V gene is TRBV12-5, the J gene TRBJ1-1; D perhaps matches TRBD1 (5 bases). The CDR3 is 11 amino acids. CDR1 LGHNT and CDR2 FRNRAP come from the germline V gene. V gave up 7 bases and J gave up 6 bases, with 9 bases separating them. CDR3 coding DNA: TGTGCTAGTGCCCTGGGGGCTGAAGCTTTCTTT. Protein product: CASALGAEAFF. Full variable domain (outside the CDR3, taken from reference TRBV12-5 and TRBJ1-1): DARVTQTPRHKVTEMGQEVTMRCQPILGHNTVFWYRQTMMQGLELLAYFRNRAPLDDSGMPKDRFSAEMPDATLATLKIQPSEPRDSAVYFCASALGAEAFFGQGTRLTVV.

A few counts support this clone. The chain uses TRBV6-2 or TRBV6-3 and TRBJ1-1; D may be TRBD1 (5 bases). Per the germline V gene, CDR1 is MNHEY and CDR2 is SVGEGT. The CDR3 has 15 residues. V was shortened by 0 bases and J by 0 bases, with 8 bases between the two germline ends. The CDR3 DNA reads as TGTGCCAGCAGTTACTCCTTAGGGGTGAACACTGAAGCTTTCTTT. Translating it yields CASSYSLGVNTEAFF.

This clone was seen only once. The chain couples TRBV3-1 (or the pseudogene TRBV3-2) to TRBJ1-4, with 7 bases that match TRBD1. Germline V gene data show CDR1 as LGHDT and CDR2 as YNNKEL (reference sequence). The CDR3 is made up of 14 amino acids. J gave up 3 bases and V 4 bases, and 2 bases lay outside the gene matches. This chain's CDR3 is CASSLRGANEKLFF. DNA for the CDR3: TGTGCCAGCAGCCTCAGGGGGGCTAATGAAAAACTGTTTTTT.

This sequence joins TRBV19 and TRBJ1-1; D call uncertain. The V gene's germline CDR1 is LNHDA and CDR2 SQIVND (reference sequence). The CDR3 has 16 residues. V was cut by 0 bases and J by 0 bases, with 11 bases left in between. CDR3 region: CASSIDPVGVNTEAFF. The CDR3 nucleotides read TGTGCCAGTAGTATAGATCCCGTGGGTGTGAACACTGAAGCTTTCTTT. The whole variable domain, remainder taken from reference TRBV19 and TRBJ1-1, is DGGITQSPKYLFRKEGQNVTLSCEQNLNHDAMYWYRQDPGQGLRLIYYSQIVNDFQKGDIAEGYSVSREKKESFPLTVTSAQKNPTAFYLCASSIDPVGVNTEAFFGQGTRLTVV.

The CDR3 loop is CATSDAFGGGGDEQFF. In DNA form, the CDR3 reads TGTGCCACCAGTGATGCGTTTGGCGGGGGAGGGGATGAGCAGTTCTTC. The chain couples TRBV24-1 to TRBJ2-1; 7 bases map to TRBD2. The CDR3 extends over 16 amino acids. CDR1 is KGHDR, CDR2 SFDVKD, per germline. The V segment lost 3 bases and the J segment 8 bases; nucleotides outside the gene matches: 12.

This sequence joins TRBV21-1 and TRBJ1-6; no check of the table's D call, TRBD1, against the DNA was made. TRBV21-1 is a pseudogene segment. The CDR3 length is 16 residues. The CDR3: CASSKEPTGVSSPLHF. Here the CDR3 DNA reads TGTGCCAGCAGCAAAGAACCCACAGGGGTAAGTTCACCCCTCCACTTT.

The chain couples TRBV2 to TRBJ2-5; a weak D match, TRBD1 (5 bases). The CDR3 has 14 residues. Germline V gives CDR1 SNHLY, CDR2 FYNNEI. With 7 bases removed from V and 1 base from J, the gap between germline ends came to 13 bases. The CDR3 coding sequence is TGTGCCAGCATTCAAGGGGTTCTCCAAGAGACCCAGTACTTC. It encodes CASIQGVLQETQYF.

The chain links TRBV19 to TRBJ1-5; 8 bases are shared with TRBD1. V gave up 8 bases and J gave up 2 bases; unmatched junction bases: 11. Germline CDR1 and CDR2: LNHDA and SQIVND (reference sequence). There are 16 residues in the CDR3. This CDR3 is CASLRTGRLGNQPQHF. The DNA of the CDR3 is TGTGCCAGTCTTCGGACAGGGAGGTTGGGCAATCAGCCCCAGCATTTT. The full variable domain, rest sourced from reference TRBV19 and TRBJ1-5, is DGGITQSPKYLFRKEGQNVTLSCEQNLNHDAMYWYRQDPGQGLRLIYYSQIVNDFQKGDIAEGYSVSREKKESFPLTVTSAQKNPTAFYLCASLRTGRLGNQPQHFGDGTRLSIL.

A single count supports this clone. The CDR3 DNA sequence: TGTGCCAGCAGCTTAGAGGGCAGCCTCTCCTCTGGAAACACCATATATTTT. Its translation is CASSLEGSLSSGNTIYF. The J gene is TRBJ1-3, the V gene TRBV7-8, with no clear D. The CDR3 is made up of 17 amino acids. The V gene lost 1 base and the J gene lost 0 bases, with 13 bases spanning the gap. Germline V gives CDR1 SGHVS, CDR2 FQNEAQ.

This rearrangement joins TRBV6-2 or TRBV6-3 to TRBJ2-3, with a possible D match to TRBD2 (5 bases). The V gene's germline CDR1 is MNHEY and CDR2 SVGEGT. Trimming removed 4 bases at V and 2 bases at J, with 10 bases between. The CDR3 extends over 14 amino acids. CDR3 residues: CASSSGEPTDTQYF. For the CDR3, the DNA is TGTGCCAGCAGTTCCGGGGAACCCACAGATACGCAGTATTTT.

This chain links TRBV6-5 with TRBJ2-3; D is ambiguous. V was pared by 6 bases and J by 6 bases, with 19 bases between. The CDR3 sequence is 15 residues long. The germline V gene encodes CDR1 MNHEY and CDR2 SVGAGI. CDR3 nucleotide sequence: TGTGCCAGCAGCACGACCTCTTGGATCAAGGATACGCAGTATTTT. Its translation: CASSTTSWIKDTQYF.

The rearrangement links TRBV3-1 (or the pseudogene TRBV3-2) to TRBJ1-2; D is uncertain. The CDR3 has 15 amino acids. Germline CDR1 and CDR2: LGHDT and YNNKEL (reference sequence). V was trimmed by 1 base and J by 4 bases, leaving 13 bases between them. The CDR3 nucleotides read TGTGCCAGCAGCCAAGGCTGGAGCCCCGGCTATGGCTACACCTTC. It encodes CASSQGWSPGYGYTF.

This clone was counted only a few times. The chain carries TRBV19 and TRBJ2-3; D unclear. The CDR3 contains 14 residues. V was cut by 5 bases and J by 4 bases, with 13 bases left in between. The germline V gene encodes CDR1 LNHDA and CDR2 SQIVND (reference sequence). CDR3 region: CASSPARIADTQYF. Here the CDR3 DNA reads TGTGCCAGTAGTCCAGCTAGAATAGCAGATACGCAGTATTTT.